This entry lists 10 T cell receptor beta chains sequenced from one sample in a study of T cell repertoires in cytomegalovirus infection (dated by TCRdb to between 2018 and 2021). Data came from an Illumina HiSeq 1500. Clones were called with MiXCR by TCRdb after fastp trimmed the public reads at Q25, and only in-frame beta chains were retained. Each record represents a unique CDR3 protein, reported with the most common genes and DNA among its rows. The sample contains about 740,000 distinct CDR3 sequences, less than 40% of them found a single time. The ten largest account for around 2.8% of the sample. Source material: PBMCs. These receptors were taken from a human donor in good health (CMV status not recorded). Some clones in this sample may be carry-over from other donors' samples.

Of note for this clonotype: Germline is not matched at one junction end, which may reflect a read error. The chain joins TRBV24-1 to TRBJ2-6; TRBD1 matches at 7 bases. This CDR3 has 19 amino acids. The germline V gene encodes CDR1 KGHDR and CDR2 SFDVKD. The CDR3 DNA follows: TGTTCCACCAGTGATTCCGGACAGGAGCCCTTCTCTGGGGCCAACGTCCTGACTTTC. Protein product: CSTSDSGQEPFSGANVLTF.

This clonotype was picked up many times. The chain is built from TRBV27 and TRBJ2-3; tentatively, D is TRBD2 (5 bases). Germline V gene sequence: CDR1 MNHEY, CDR2 SMNVEV (reference sequence). There are 14 residues in the CDR3. V gave up 6 bases and J gave up 2 bases, with 12 bases separating them. For the CDR3, the DNA is TGTGCCAGCAGCTTCCGTCTAGCCACAGATACGCAGTATTTT. Amino acid sequence: CASSFRLATDTQYF.

The chain is built from TRBV12-3 or TRBV12-4 and TRBJ2-4; D is possibly TRBD2 (5 bases). The V and J ends lost 3 bases and 0 bases respectively, with 18 bases between them. The CDR3 sequence is 18 residues long. CDR3 amino acids: CASSFIAQSTAAKNIQYF. CDR3 DNA sequence: TGTGCCAGCAGTTTTATAGCGCAGAGCACCGCAGCCAAAAACATTCAGTACTTC.

This clonotype was found once. V and J are TRBV9 and TRBJ2-5, with D perhaps TRBD1 or TRBD2 (6 bases each). Between the trimmed V and J ends, which lost 3 bases and 5 bases, there was a span of 11 bases. CDR1 is SGDLS, CDR2 YYNGEE, per germline. The CDR3 is 13 residues long. In DNA form, the CDR3 reads TGTGCCAGCAGCGCGGGGGCTCCGGAGACCCAGTACTTC. Translated, it gives CASSAGAPETQYF.

This clonotype was detected a few times. The chain is built from TRBV29-1 and TRBJ2-5; D ambiguous. Germline values: CDR1 SQVTM, CDR2 ANQGSEA. V was clipped by 5 bases and J by 4 bases, with 11 bases between them. The CDR3 is 12 amino acids. CDR3 bases: TGCAGCGTTCTTATCGGCCCAGAGACCCAGTACTTC. Amino acids: CSVLIGPETQYF. Using reference TRBV29-1 and TRBJ2-5 for the parts outside the CDR3, the full variable domain is SAVISQKPSRDICQRGTSLTIQCQVDSQVTMMFWYRQQPGQSLTLIATANQGSEATYESGFVIDKFPISRPNLTFSTLTVSNMSPEDSSIYLCSVLIGPETQYFGPGTRLLVL.

Note on this clonotype: Relative to the germline gene, one junction end is altered; a read error may explain this. The J gene is TRBJ2-7, the V gene TRBV7-2, with 8 bases identical to TRBD2. Germline CDR1 is SGHTA and CDR2 is FQGNSA. This CDR3 comprises 13 residues. Here the CDR3 DNA reads TGTGCCTGCAGCTTCCTCCCGGGGGGGTTTGTGTACTTC. This translates into CACSFLPGGFVYF.

The V and J genes are TRBV19 and TRBJ1-2; maybe TRBD1 (6 bases). The CDR3 is 15 amino acids. The germline V gene encodes CDR1 LNHDA and CDR2 SQIVND (reference sequence). Between the trimmed V and J ends, which lost 7 bases and 4 bases, there was a span of 19 bases. CDR3 loop: CASKDPGAASYGYTF. In nucleotides, the CDR3 is TGTGCCAGTAAAGATCCGGGGGCCGCTTCCTATGGCTACACCTTC. The full variable domain, rest sourced from reference TRBV19 and TRBJ1-2, is DGGITQSPKYLFRKEGQNVTLSCEQNLNHDAMYWYRQDPGQGLRLIYYSQIVNDFQKGDIAEGYSVSREKKESFPLTVTSAQKNPTAFYLCASKDPGAASYGYTFGSGTRLTVV.

The rearrangement links TRBV2 to TRBJ2-7; TRBD2 aligns across 10 bases. The CDR3 has 15 residues. The germline CDR1 and CDR2 sequences are SNHLY and FYNNEI. The V segment lost 7 bases and the J segment 3 bases; nucleotides outside the gene matches: 9. DNA for the CDR3: TGTGCCAGCACCCAACGGGCTAGCGGGAGCTACGAGCAGTACTTC. Translated, it gives CASTQRASGSYEQYF.

The V call is TRBV30, the J call TRBJ2-3; D is possibly TRBD1 or TRBD2 (6 bases each). There are 15 residues in the CDR3. Germline V gene sequence: CDR1 GTSNPN, CDR2 SVGIG (reference sequence). V was pared by 4 bases and J by 3 bases, with 17 bases between. The CDR3: CAWKRAWGATDTQYF. CDR3 nucleotide sequence: TGTGCCTGGAAGAGGGCCTGGGGGGCTACAGATACGCAGTATTTT.

The J gene is TRBJ1-3, the V gene TRBV11-2, with 8 bases fitting TRBD1. Germline V gene data show CDR1 as SGHAT and CDR2 as FQNNGV. J lost 4 bases, V lost 5 bases, and 10 bases had no gene match. This CDR3 spans 16 amino acids. CDR3 nucleotide sequence: TGTGCCAGCAGCGCAAACAGGGGGTTGGACGGAAACACCATATATTTT. Translated: CASSANRGLDGNTIYF. Full variable domain (missing parts from reference TRBV11-2 and TRBJ1-3): EAGVAQSPRYKIIEKRQSVAFWCNPISGHATLYWYQQILGQGPKLLIQFQNNGVVDDSQLPKDRFSAERLKGVDSTLKIQPAKLEDSAVYLCASSANRGLDGNTIYFGEGSWLTVV.